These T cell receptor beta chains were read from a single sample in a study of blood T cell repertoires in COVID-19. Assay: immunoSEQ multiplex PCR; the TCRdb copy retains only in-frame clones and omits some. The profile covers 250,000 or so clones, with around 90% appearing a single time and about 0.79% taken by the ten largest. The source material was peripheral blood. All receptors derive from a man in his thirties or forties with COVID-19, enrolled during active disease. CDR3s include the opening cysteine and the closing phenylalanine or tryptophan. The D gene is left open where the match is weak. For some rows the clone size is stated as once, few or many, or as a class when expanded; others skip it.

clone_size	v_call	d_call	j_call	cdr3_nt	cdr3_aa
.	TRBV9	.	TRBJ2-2	TGTGCCAGCAGCGTAGCCCACCGGGGGAGACTGGGCGGGGAGCTGTTTTTT	CASSVAHRGRLGGELFF
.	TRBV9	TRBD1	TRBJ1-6	TGTGCCAGCAGCGTAGAGACAGGGGTTAATTCACCCCTCCACTTT	CASSVETGVNSPLHF
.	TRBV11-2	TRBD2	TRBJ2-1	TGTGCCAGCAGCTTAGACCTAGCGGGGAGTTACAATGAGCAGTTCTTC	CASSLDLAGSYNEQFF
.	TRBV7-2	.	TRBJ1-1	TGTGCCAGCAGCTTAGGGGAGTCTGAAGCTTTCTTT	CASSLGESEAFF
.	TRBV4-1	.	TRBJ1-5	TGCGCCAGCAGCCCCCAGGGCGGGGAGTATGTGAGCAATCAGCCCCAGCATTTT	CASSPQGGEYVSNQPQHF
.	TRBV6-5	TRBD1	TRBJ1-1	TGTGCCAGCAGACCTCCGGACAGGCTGAACACTGAAGCTTTCTTT	CASRPPDRLNTEAFF
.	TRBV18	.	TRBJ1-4	TGTGCCAGCTCATCCTTAGAAAAACTGTTTTTT	CASSSLEKLFF
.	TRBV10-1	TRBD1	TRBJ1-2	TGCGCCAGCAGTGATCGGGGTCGGGACAGGTTTGGATATGGCTACACCTTC	CASSDRGRDRFGYGYTF
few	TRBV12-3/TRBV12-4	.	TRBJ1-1	TGTGCCAGCCACACCGTGAACACTGAAGCTTTCTTT	CASHTVNTEAFF
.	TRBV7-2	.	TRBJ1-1	TGTGCCAGCAGCTTATTGGGGCACGACACTGAAGCTTTCTTT	CASSLLGHDTEAFF
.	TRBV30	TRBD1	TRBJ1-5	TGTGCCTGGAGCAGGGGGTTGGGCAATCAGCCCCAGCATTTT	CAWSRGLGNQPQHF
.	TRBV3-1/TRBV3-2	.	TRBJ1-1	TGTGCCAGCAGCCAAGGAGGGAGACCTGACACTGAAGCTTTCTTT	CASSQGGRPDTEAFF
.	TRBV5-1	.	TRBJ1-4	TGCGCCAGCAGCGCAGTCTCAACTAATGAAAAACTGTTTTTT	CASSAVSTNEKLFF
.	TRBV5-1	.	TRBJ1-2	TGCGCCAGCAGCCTTGAGTGGACAGCCCATGGCTACACCTTC	CASSLEWTAHGYTF
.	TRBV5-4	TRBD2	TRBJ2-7	TGTGCCAGCAGCTCCGGGACTAGCGGCTACGAGCAGTACTTC	CASSSGTSGYEQYF
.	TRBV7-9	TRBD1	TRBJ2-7	TGTGCCAGCAGCCTGACAGGGTCAACCTACGAGCAGTACTTC	CASSLTGSTYEQYF
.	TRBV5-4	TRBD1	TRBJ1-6	TGTGCCAGCAGCCGCCCCACCGGGACAGGGCGTTCACCCCTCCACTTT	CASSRPTGTGRSPLHF
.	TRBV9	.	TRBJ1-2	TGTGCCAGCAGCCCGACACGGGGGGCGTCAAACTATGGCTACACCTTC	CASSPTRGASNYGYTF
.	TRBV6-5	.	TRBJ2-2	TGTGCCAGCAGTTTCGGGGGCACCGGGGAGCTGTTTTTT	CASSFGGTGELFF
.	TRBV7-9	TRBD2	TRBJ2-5	TGTGCCAGCAGCCCTAGCGGGGGGGCTTTAGAGACCCAGTACTTC	CASSPSGGALETQYF
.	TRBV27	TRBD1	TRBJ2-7	TGTGCCAGCAGTCCAGGGGGCCCCTACGAGCAGTACTTC	CASSPGGPYEQYF
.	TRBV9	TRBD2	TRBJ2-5	TGTGCCAGCAGCGTTAGCGGGGGTTACCAAGAGACCCAGTACTTC	CASSVSGGYQETQYF
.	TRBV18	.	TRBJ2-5	TGTGCCAGCTCCCCGGGGGACCAAGAGACCCAGTACTTC	CASSPGDQETQYF
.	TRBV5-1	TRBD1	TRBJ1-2	TGCGCCAGCAGCGCCCTGACAGGGTTTAACTATGGCTACACCTTC	CASSALTGFNYGYTF
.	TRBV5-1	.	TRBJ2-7	TGCGCCAGCAGCTTACAGGGTCTCAGATACGAGCAGTACTTC	CASSLQGLRYEQYF
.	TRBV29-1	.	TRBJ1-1	TGCAGCGTTGAAGGGCGGGCGAACACTGAAGCTTTCTTT	CSVEGRANTEAFF
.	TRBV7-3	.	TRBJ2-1	TGTGCCAGCAGCCTAGGACCGGCGGGAAATGAGCAGTTCTTC	CASSLGPAGNEQFF
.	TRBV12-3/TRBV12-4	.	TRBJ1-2	TGTGCCAGCAGCCCGACAGTCAACTATGGCTACACCTTC	CASSPTVNYGYTF
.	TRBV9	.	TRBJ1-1	TGTGCCAGCAGCTCGTCCTCAGGGGCAGGAGCTTTCTTT	CASSSSSGAGAFF
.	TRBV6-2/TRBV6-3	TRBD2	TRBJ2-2	TGTGCCAGCAGTTACGGCGGGGGGGCAGGCACCGGGGAGCTGTTTTTT	CASSYGGGAGTGELFF
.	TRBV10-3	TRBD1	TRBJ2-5	TGTGCCATCAGTGCAGGGACAGGGGTCTCGGAGACCCAGTACTTC	CAISAGTGVSETQYF
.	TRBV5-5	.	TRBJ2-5	TGTGCCAGCAGTATGTCTACCCAAGAGACCCAGTACTTC	CASSMSTQETQYF
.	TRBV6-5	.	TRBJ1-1	TGTGCCAGCAAGCGGGACGGCGGTTACACTGAAGCTTTCTTT	CASKRDGGYTEAFF
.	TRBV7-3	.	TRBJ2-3	TGTGCCAGCAGCATGGGCCAGGCAGGGTGGGGAGATACGCAGTATTTT	CASSMGQAGWGDTQYF
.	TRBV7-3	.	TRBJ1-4	TGTGCCAGCAGAGTGGCAGGGAATCGTACTAATGAAAAACTGTTTTTT	CASRVAGNRTNEKLFF
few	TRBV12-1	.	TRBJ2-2	TGTGCCAGCAGTCCCGCGGGTAGCGGGGGAACGGACACCGGGGAGCTGTTTTTT	CASSPAGSGGTDTGELFF
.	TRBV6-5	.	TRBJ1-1	TGTGCCAGCTATAAGCGGGGGTCAGGTACTGAAGCTTTCTTT	CASYKRGSGTEAFF
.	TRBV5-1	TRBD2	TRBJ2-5	TGCGCCAGCAGCTTGGAACTAGCGGGGGGCGTGGAGACCCAGTACTTC	CASSLELAGGVETQYF
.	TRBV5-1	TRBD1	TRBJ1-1	TGCGCCAGCAGCCGGACAGGGGACCTTATGAACACTGAAGCTTTCTTT	CASSRTGDLMNTEAFF
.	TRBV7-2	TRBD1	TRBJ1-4	TGTGCCAGCGGCAGGACAGGCGATGAAAAACTGTTTTTT	CASGRTGDEKLFF
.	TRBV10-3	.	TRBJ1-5	TGTGCCATCAGTGCGGACTCGGACAGCAATCAGCCCCAGCATTTT	CAISADSDSNQPQHF
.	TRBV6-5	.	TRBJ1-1	TGTGCCAGCAGCTCCCCGGGGGGGGTGAACACTGAAGCTTTCTTT	CASSSPGGVNTEAFF
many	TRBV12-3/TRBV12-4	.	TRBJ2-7	TGTGCCAGCAGTTTTTCCAGGGTCGAGCAGTACTTC	CASSFSRVEQYF
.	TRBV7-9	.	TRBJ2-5	TGTGCCAGCAGCTTAGGACTATTTACAGAGACCCAGTACTTC	CASSLGLFTETQYF
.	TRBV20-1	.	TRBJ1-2	TGCAGTGCTTCAGGGAACTATGGCTACACCTTC	CSASGNYGYTF
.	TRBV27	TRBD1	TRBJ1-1	TGTGCCAGCGTTCCGGGACAGGGGAACACTGAAGCTTTCTTT	CASVPGQGNTEAFF
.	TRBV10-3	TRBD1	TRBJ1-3	TGTGCCATCAGTGATTTTGACAGGGGGAACTCTGGAAACACCATATATTTT	CAISDFDRGNSGNTIYF
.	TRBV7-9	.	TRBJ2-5	TGTGCCAGCAGCGCCGCACCGGGACATTCGTACTTC	CASSAAPGHSYF
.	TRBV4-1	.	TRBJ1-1	TGCGCCAGCAGCCCATCCCACGGGAACACTGAAGCTTTCTTT	CASSPSHGNTEAFF
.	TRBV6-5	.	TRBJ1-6	TGTGCCAGCAGTCATATGGCTAGTAATTCACCCCTCCACTTT	CASSHMASNSPLHF
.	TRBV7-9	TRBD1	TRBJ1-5	TGTGCCAGCAGCTCCCGGACAGGGGGGAGCAATCAGCCCCAGCATTTT	CASSSRTGGSNQPQHF
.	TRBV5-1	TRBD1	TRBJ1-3	TGCGCCAGCAGCCGCGGACAGGGGGGTGGAAACACCATATATTTT	CASSRGQGGGNTIYF
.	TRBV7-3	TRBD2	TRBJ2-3	TGTGCCAGCAGCTTAGCGGGCGGGGGGTCCACAGATACGCAGTATTTT	CASSLAGGGSTDTQYF